Shown below are 21 T cell receptor beta chains from a single sample sequenced in a study of PD-1 blockade in mismatch repair-deficient tumors. The assay was immunoSEQ multiplex PCR, and TCRdb's table has in-frame clones only and misses some. The sample includes approximately 120,000 clones, about 85% of them seen just once. Here the sequenced sample was peripheral blood, taken 44 weeks after starting pembrolizumab. The receptor source for this set is an adult with mismatch repair-deficient cancer.

The gene calls are TRBV6-6 and TRBJ2-2, with D possibly TRBD1 on 5 matching bases. From germline, CDR1 is MNHNY and CDR2 SVGAGI (reference sequence). The CDR3 runs to 14 residues. Trimming cost V 0 bases and J 4 bases, with 6 bases left between them. CDR3 region: CASSYSTATGELFF. CDR3 DNA: TGTGCCAGCAGTTACTCGACAGCCACCGGGGAGCTGTTTTTT.

The chain has TRBV7-9 and TRBJ1-5; D ambiguous. Germline-derived CDR1 and CDR2 are SEHNR and FQNEAQ (reference sequence). The CDR3 totals 15 residues. Trimming took 6 bases from V and 5 from J, leaving 17 bases between them. Here the CDR3 reads CASSFGSGLYQPQHF. Written as DNA, the CDR3 is TGTGCCAGCAGTTTTGGGTCCGGACTTTATCAGCCCCAGCATTTT.

The chain carries TRBV7-2 and TRBJ2-3; 14 bases agree with TRBD2. The CDR3 has 17 amino acids. The junction had 3 bases not matched to a gene; V was cut back by 4 bases and J by 0 bases. Germline CDR1 and CDR2: SGHTA and FQGNSA. This chain's CDR3 is CASSSRLAGGSTDTQYF. The CDR3 DNA reads TGTGCCAGCAGCTCCAGACTAGCGGGAGGGAGCACAGATACGCAGTATTTT.

The chain links TRBV7-2 to TRBJ1-1; D not certain. V was trimmed by 1 base and J by 2 bases, leaving 5 bases between them. The CDR3 has 13 residues. Germline V gene sequence: CDR1 SGHTA, CDR2 FQGNSA. The CDR3 bases are TGTGCCAGCAGCTTAGACCGAAACACTGAAGCTTTCTTT. Encoded protein: CASSLDRNTEAFF.

This chain links TRBV5-1 with TRBJ2-7, with 14 bases aligning to TRBD2. CDR3 length: 14 amino acids. CDR1 and CDR2 from the germline V gene are SGHRS and YFSETQ. Trimming cost V 3 bases and J 7 bases; bases outside gene matches: 3. CDR3 coding DNA: TGCGCCAGCAGCTCCGGGACTAGCGGGAGTGAGCAGTACTTC. Translating it yields CASSSGTSGSEQYF.

The rearrangement links TRBV10-2 to TRBJ2-3; D not resolved. Germline values: CDR1 WSHSY, CDR2 SAAADI. V lost 2 bases, J lost 1 base, and 13 bases lay in between. This CDR3 is 16 amino acids long. CDR3 DNA sequence: TGCGCCAGCAGTGAGGCGGCGGTCATTGGCACAGATACGCAGTATTTT. Amino acid sequence: CASSEAAVIGTDTQYF.

The chain joins TRBV10-3 to TRBJ1-1, with 7 bases that match TRBD1. The CDR3 covers 16 residues. V trimming: 2 bases; J trimming: 2 bases; junction bases outside the gene matches: 8. Looked up from germline, CDR1 is ENHRY and CDR2 is SYGVKD. The CDR3 protein is CAISELHRGVNTEAFF. The CDR3 bases are TGTGCCATCAGTGAGCTCCACAGGGGCGTAAACACTGAAGCTTTCTTT.

The chain joins TRBV11-2 to TRBJ2-7, with D uncertain. This CDR3 has 16 residues. The germline V and J ends were trimmed by 5 bases and 0 bases, with 17 bases remaining between them. Germline V gene data show CDR1 as SGHAT and CDR2 as FQNNGV. This chain's CDR3 is CASSIRIEYRSYEQYF. DNA for the CDR3: TGTGCCAGCAGCATTCGGATAGAATACCGCTCCTACGAGCAGTACTTC.

The rearrangement links TRBV28 to TRBJ2-3; D unclear. Trimming cost V 11 bases and J 0 bases, with 12 bases left between them. The CDR3 contains 13 residues. The germline V gene encodes CDR1 MDHEN and CDR2 SYDVKM. The DNA for the CDR3 is TGTGCCTCAGCCGAGCCTAGCACAGATACGCAGTATTTT. Its protein product is CASAEPSTDTQYF. Filled out from reference TRBV28 and TRBJ2-3, the complete variable domain reads DVKVTQSSRYLVKRTGEKVFLECVQDMDHENMFWYRQDPGLGLRLIYFSYDVKMKEKGDIPEGYSVSREKKERFSLILESASTNQTSMYLCASAEPSTDTQYFGPGTRLTVL.

The chain couples TRBV6-1 to TRBJ2-7, with D perhaps given as TRBD1 or TRBD2 (6 bases each). CDR3 size: 17 residues. Deletions cut 2 bases from V and 2 bases from J, with 19 bases between. Germline CDR1 reads MNHNS; CDR2 reads SASEGT. The CDR3 sequence: CASSESVGASETYEQYF. CDR3 coding DNA: TGTGCCAGCAGTGAATCGGTGGGGGCTAGCGAAACCTACGAGCAGTACTTC.

The CDR3 DNA reads as TGTGCCAGCAGCTTAGGGACAGGACCTAATGAAAAACTGTTTTTT. It specifies CASSLGTGPNEKLFF. The chain links TRBV7-9 to TRBJ1-4; 7 positions match TRBD1. The CDR3 runs to 15 residues. From germline, CDR1 is SEHNR and CDR2 FQNEAQ (reference sequence). V trimming: 1 base; J trimming: 3 bases; junction bases outside the gene matches: 2.

The rearrangement uses TRBV7-8 and TRBJ1-2; 9 bases agree with TRBD1. With 2 bases clipped from V and 5 bases from J, the junction kept 9 bases outside the gene matches. Germline CDR1 is SGHVS and CDR2 is FQNEAQ. The CDR3 is made up of 16 amino acids. The CDR3 bases are TGTGCCAGCAGCTTATTTCAGTCGGGACAGGGTTATGGCTACACCTTC. It yields the protein CASSLFQSGQGYGYTF.

This chain uses TRBV11-2 with TRBJ2-2; D gene uncertain. Germline-derived CDR1 and CDR2 are SGHAT and FQNNGV. The V gene lost 6 bases and the J gene lost 8 bases, with 22 bases spanning the gap. The CDR3 contains 16 residues. The CDR3 reads CASSPHPARRTGELFF. CDR3 nucleotide sequence: TGTGCCAGCAGTCCCCATCCGGCTCGACGAACGGGGGAGCTGTTTTTT.

The chain recombines TRBV2 with TRBJ2-1; 8 nucleotides line up with TRBD2. Germline V CDR1 and CDR2: SNHLY, FYNNEI. Losses at the gene ends were 4 bases for V and 7 bases for J; bases not matched to a gene: 9. This CDR3 is 15 amino acids long. The CDR3 region is CASSGGTSYGNEQFF. The CDR3 DNA follows: TGTGCCAGCAGTGGAGGGACTAGTTACGGGAATGAGCAGTTCTTC.

J is TRBJ1-2 and V is TRBV4-1; D call uncertain. This CDR3 comprises 12 residues. The germline V and J ends were trimmed by 1 base and 7 bases, with 7 bases remaining between them. Germline CDR1 MGHRA, CDR2 YSYEKL. The CDR3 sequence: CASSQVGGGYTF. CDR3 nucleotides: TGCGCCAGCAGCCAAGTCGGTGGTGGCTACACCTTC.

The chain recombines TRBV28 with TRBJ2-2; a weak D match, TRBD2 (6 bases). The CDR3 runs to 15 residues. V lost 2 bases to trimming and J lost 0 bases, with 7 bases between them. The germline gives CDR1 MDHEN, CDR2 SYDVKM. CDR3 loop: CASSLLASNTGELFF. The CDR3 nucleotides read TGTGCCAGCAGTTTACTAGCGTCGAACACCGGGGAGCTGTTTTTT.

This chain joins TRBV5-4 and TRBJ2-1; 9 bases are shared with TRBD2. The CDR3 length is 12 residues. The V gene's germline CDR1 is SGHNT and CDR2 YYREEE (reference sequence). V shed 4 bases and J 11 bases; nucleotides not matched to a gene: 4. CDR3: CASSVGTSQQFF. The CDR3 bases are TGTGCCAGCAGCGTGGGGACTAGCCAGCAGTTCTTC.

The chain has TRBV28 and TRBJ2-5; tentative D call: TRBD2 (5 bases). Trimming took 3 bases from V and 3 from J, leaving 20 bases between them. This CDR3 spans 17 amino acids. Germline CDR1 MDHEN, CDR2 SYDVKM. CDR3 amino acids: CASSFHDRTWGKETQYF. The DNA of the CDR3 is TGTGCCAGCAGTTTCCACGACCGGACTTGGGGTAAAGAGACCCAGTACTTC.

Details on this clone: The DNA is left out, because the CDR3 cannot be placed on it with certainty; the CDR3 is given as TCRdb lists it. The chain carries TRBV27 and TRBJ2-3; TRBD2 reflects the table's D call only, with no check against the DNA. Germline CDR1 and CDR2: MNHEY and SMNVEV (reference sequence). The CDR3 sequence runs 15 residues, both termini included. The CDR3 loop is CASSTSRSRTDTQYF.

V is TRBV14 and J is TRBJ2-1, with TRBD2 identical over 10 bases. V was pared by 1 base and J by 9 bases, with 6 bases of the junction left unmatched. Germline V gene sequence: CDR1 SGHDN, CDR2 FVKESK. This CDR3 spans 15 amino acids. This chain's CDR3 is CASSQVSLAGAEQFF. The CDR3 nucleotides read TGTGCCAGCAGCCAAGTCTCTCTAGCGGGAGCTGAGCAGTTCTTC.

This chain joins TRBV7-2 and TRBJ2-4; 9 nucleotides agree with TRBD2. V was clipped by 3 bases and J by 8 bases; unmatched bases: 8. CDR1 and CDR2 from the germline V gene are SGHTA and FQGNSA. The CDR3 has 15 amino acids. CDR3 in DNA: TGTGCCAGCAGCTTTTTTAGCGGGAGTGCGGACATTCAGTACTTC. It translates to CASSFFSGSADIQYF.